The 15 T cell receptor beta chains in this list originate from one sample, sequenced in a study of T cells after yellow fever vaccination. TCRdb reprocessed the 5' RACE reads via MiXCR and lists one record per CDR3 protein. The repertoire holds some 350,000 distinct CDR3 sequences, with roughly 12% as singletons. Material: PBMCs, obtained on the day of the first yellow fever vaccination. The source of these receptors is a man between 18 and 29 years old who received the YFV17D yellow fever vaccine.

DNA for the CDR3: TGTGCCAGCAGCGCAGGGGGGACCGGGACACTTGCCTCCCAAGAGACCCAGTACTTC. Protein: CASSAGGTGTLASQETQYF. V is TRBV9 and J is TRBJ2-5, with D perhaps TRBD1 (7 bases). With 3 bases removed from V and 1 base from J, the gap between germline ends came to 25 bases. From germline, CDR1 is SGDLS and CDR2 YYNGEE. The CDR3 covers 19 residues.

The chain links TRBV7-2 to TRBJ2-7; no definite D call. Trimming shortened V by 3 bases and J by 2 bases, and 14 bases separated the two germline ends. The CDR3 sequence is 15 residues long. CDR1 SGHTA and CDR2 FQGNSA come from the germline V gene. The CDR3 nucleotides read TGTGCCAGCAGCTTTAGTGGGCTGTCCGCCTACGAGCAGTACTTC. Encoded protein: CASSFSGLSAYEQYF.

This clonotype occurred many times. The rearrangement links TRBV7-9 to TRBJ1-4, with D unresolved. Germline assignment: CDR1 SEHNR and CDR2 FQNEAQ (reference sequence). There are 14 residues in the CDR3. The V end was cut by 0 bases, the J end by 7 bases, with 9 bases between. CDR3 loop: CASSLAALSEKLFF. In DNA, the CDR3 is TGTGCCAGCAGCTTAGCAGCTTTGTCTGAAAAACTGTTTTTT.

The chain uses TRBV2 and TRBJ2-3; tentatively, D is TRBD1 (5 bases). CDR1 and CDR2 from the germline V gene are SNHLY and FYNNEI. The V end was cut by 4 bases, the J end by 3 bases, with 8 bases between. This CDR3 is 13 amino acids long. In DNA form, the CDR3 reads TGTGCCAGCAGTGTTCAGGGTACAGATACGCAGTATTTT. Amino acids: CASSVQGTDTQYF.

This clonotype has ten or more counts. V is TRBV6-1 and J is TRBJ1-2; D is uncertain. CDR3 size: 15 residues. The V end was cut by 1 base, the J end by 2 bases, with 11 bases between. Germline CDR1 and CDR2: MNHNS and SASEGT. The CDR3 reads CASSEEAGLNYGYTF. Here the CDR3 DNA reads TGTGCCAGCAGTGAAGAAGCAGGTTTAAACTATGGCTACACCTTC.

The table lists this clonotype with a few counts. The V call is TRBV7-8, the J call TRBJ2-7, with D possibly matching TRBD1 (6 bases). With 1 base removed from V and 7 bases from J, the gap between germline ends came to 11 bases. Germline-derived CDR1 and CDR2 are SGHVS and FQNEAQ. CDR3 length equals 13 residues. CDR3 bases: TGTGCCAGCAGCTTAGACAGGGTGGGGGAGCAGTACGTC. Its translation is CASSLDRVGEQYV.

This clonotype has more than one count but fewer than ten. The rearrangement uses TRBV7-9 and TRBJ1-6; no definite D call. V was clipped by 8 bases and J by 6 bases, with 17 bases between them. CDR3 length equals 15 residues. Germline loops: CDR1 SEHNR, CDR2 FQNEAQ (reference sequence). The CDR3 region has the DNA TGTGCCAGCCGACCTCGGAATGCCCCTAATTCACCCCTCCACTTT. This codes for CASRPRNAPNSPLHF. Using reference TRBV7-9 and TRBJ1-6 for the parts outside the CDR3, the full variable domain is DTGVSQNPRHKITKRGQNVTFRCDPISEHNRLYWYRQTLGQGPEFLTYFQNEAQLEKSRLLSDRFSAERPKGSFSTLEIQRTEQGDSAMYLCASRPRNAPNSPLHFGNGTRLTVT.

CDR3 DNA sequence: TGTGCCAGCAGTTTAGGAGGGCACGTAGCCAAAAACATTCAGTACTTC. Its translation is CASSLGGHVAKNIQYF. The chain employs TRBV12-3 or TRBV12-4 and TRBJ2-4, with a tentative D call TRBD2 (5 bases). V lost 1 base and J lost 0, with 10 bases in between. The CDR3 has 16 amino acids.

The rearrangement joins TRBV20-1 to TRBJ1-3, with 8 nucleotides matching TRBD1. The germline V gene encodes CDR1 DFQATT and CDR2 SNEGSKA (reference sequence). The CDR3 totals 12 residues. V lost 6 bases and J lost 16; bases outside the gene matches: 14. CDR3 sequence: CSAADPGGGGYF. The CDR3 coding sequence is TGCAGTGCCGCCGACCCAGGGGGCGGCGGGTATTTT.

Only a few counts were recorded for this clonotype. This chain links TRBV12-3 or TRBV12-4 with TRBJ2-5; 13 bases fit TRBD2. The CDR3 is 17 amino acids. V lost 5 bases and J lost 5; bases outside the gene matches: 11. In nucleotides, the CDR3 is TGTGCCAGCAGTCCACATTTGAGGACTAGCGGGGGCGAGACCCAGTACTTC. It specifies CASSPHLRTSGGETQYF.

This clonotype was counted a few times. The chain recombines TRBV6-2 or TRBV6-3 with TRBJ1-2; D is ambiguous. Trimming took 8 bases from V and 2 from J, leaving 6 bases between them. The CDR3 loop spans 11 amino acids. Germline-derived CDR1 and CDR2 are MNHEY and SVGEGT. The CDR3 reads CASGLNYGYTF. The CDR3 nucleotides read TGTGCCAGCGGTCTCAACTATGGCTACACCTTC.

The sample holds a few counts of this clonotype. J is TRBJ2-7 and V is TRBV6-2 or TRBV6-3; no reliable D call. CDR3 length: 13 amino acids. Germline CDR1 is MNHEY and CDR2 is SVGEGT. With 9 bases removed from V and 0 bases from J, the gap between germline ends came to 12 bases. The CDR3 loop reads CASATVSSYEQYV. Written as DNA, the CDR3 is TGTGCCAGTGCCACAGTCAGCTCCTACGAGCAGTACGTC.

This clonotype was picked up a small number of times. V and J are TRBV11-2 and TRBJ2-3; the match to TRBD2 covers 9 bases. The junction had 18 bases not matched to a gene; V was cut back by 1 base and J by 1 base. The CDR3 has 21 amino acids. Germline loops: CDR1 SGHAT, CDR2 FQNNGV. CDR3 loop: CASSLVVETRRGGPGTDTQYF. The CDR3 DNA reads TGTGCCAGCAGCTTAGTCGTCGAGACGCGGCGGGGGGGCCCGGGCACAGATACGCAGTATTTT.

There are a few counts of this clonotype. V is TRBV11-3 and J is TRBJ2-5; no definite D call. The CDR3 consists of 13 residues. In germline, CDR1 is SGHNT, CDR2 YENEEA. V gave up 1 base and J gave up 6 bases, with 9 bases separating them. In nucleotides, the CDR3 is TGTGCCAGCAGCTTAGGGCTGGGAAAGACCCAGTACTTC. It yields the protein CASSLGLGKTQYF. The full variable domain, its missing parts supplied by reference TRBV11-3 and TRBJ2-5, is EAGVVQSPRYKIIEKKQPVAFWCNPISGHNTLYWYLQNLGQGPELLIRYENEEAVDDSQLPKDRFSAERLKGVDSTLKIQPAELGDSAVYLCASSLGLGKTQYFGPGTRLLVL.

This clonotype was picked up many times. The chain links TRBV20-1 to TRBJ1-2; the match to TRBD1 covers 8 bases. The CDR3 length is 15 residues. Germline lookup yields CDR1 DFQATT and CDR2 SNEGSKA (reference sequence). V was pared by 5 bases and J by 8 bases, with 16 bases of the junction left unmatched. The CDR3 reads CSAPRARQGPTGYTF. CDR3 coding DNA: TGCAGTGCTCCCCGGGCCCGACAGGGGCCAACCGGCTACACCTTC.